Below, 27 T cell receptor beta chains from the same sample are listed, as sequenced in a study of OX40 agonist ivuxolimab in advanced cancers. Sequencing used immunoSEQ multiplex PCR; TCRdb keeps in-frame clones, though not all of them. The sample has 45,000 to 55,000 clones; about 81% are singletons. The sequences come from CD4+ or CD8+ T cells sorted from blood, collected in a trial of the OX40 agonist ivuxolimab. The receptors derive from an adult with an advanced solid tumor such as melanoma, head and neck, liver or kidney cancer.

The chain combines TRBV11-2 with TRBJ2-3, with 10 bases aligning to TRBD1. CDR3 size: 16 residues. Per the germline V gene, CDR1 is SGHAT and CDR2 is FQNNGV. V was pared by 2 bases and J by 4 bases, with 6 bases of the junction left unmatched. CDR3 region: CASSLHGTGVADTQYF. Written as DNA, the CDR3 is TGTGCCAGCAGCTTACACGGGACAGGGGTGGCAGATACGCAGTATTTT.

V usage is TRBV7-9 and J usage is TRBJ2-5, with D uncertain. Germline CDR1 SEHNR, CDR2 FQNEAQ (reference sequence). Trimming shortened V by 5 bases and J by 11 bases, and 12 bases separated the two germline ends. This CDR3 comprises 11 residues. The CDR3 here is CASSPQEVQYF. CDR3 nucleotide sequence: TGTGCCAGCAGCCCCCAAGAGGTGCAGTACTTC.

The chain links TRBV4-1 to TRBJ2-7, with 14 positions matching TRBD2. The V and J ends lost 4 bases and 2 bases, in that order; junction bases with no gene match: 4. The CDR3 spans 16 residues. Germline CDR1 and CDR2: MGHRA and YSYEKL. The CDR3 loop reads CASSPRLAGGAYEQYF. In nucleotides, the CDR3 is TGCGCCAGCAGCCCTAGACTAGCGGGAGGGGCCTACGAGCAGTACTTC.

As concerns this clone: An end of the junction does not agree with germline; a read error may underlie this. J is TRBJ2-7 and V is TRBV27; D ambiguous. Per germline, CDR1 MNHEY and CDR2 SMNVEV (reference sequence). The CDR3 totals 13 residues. This chain's CDR3 is CASSLKLSYERYF. CDR3 DNA sequence: TGTGCCAGCAGTTTAAAGTTGTCCTACGAGCGGTACTTC.

This clone turned up a few times. V gene TRBV6-5 combines with J gene TRBJ2-2; D unresolved. Trimming removed 10 bases from V and 7 bases from J, with 13 bases in between. Germline V gene sequence: CDR1 MNHEY, CDR2 SVGAGI. The length of the CDR3 is 12 residues. The CDR3 DNA is TGTGCCACCACGTCTGCGGTCGGGGAGCTGTTTTTT. Translating it yields CATTSAVGELFF.

J is TRBJ1-1 and V is TRBV7-3; D gene unclear. The germline V gene has CDR1 SGHTA and CDR2 FQGTGA. Between the trimmed V and J ends, which lost 1 base and 7 bases, there was a span of 10 bases. This CDR3 region has 13 residues. CDR3 nucleotides: TGTGCCAGCAGCTTAAGGGCCCAGAATGAAGCTTTCTTT. Encoded protein: CASSLRAQNEAFF. Using reference TRBV7-3 and TRBJ1-1 for the parts outside the CDR3, the full variable domain is GAGVSQTPSNKVTEKGKYVELRCDPISGHTALYWYRQSLGQGPEFLIYFQGTGAADDSGLPNDRFFAVRPEGSVSTLKIQRTERGDSAVYLCASSLRAQNEAFFGQGTRLTVV.

V is TRBV10-3 and J is TRBJ2-7; 7 bases are shared with TRBD2. The J segment lost 4 bases and the V segment lost 6 bases, leaving 6 bases of the junction unmatched. This CDR3 spans 13 amino acids. Germline V gene data show CDR1 as ENHRY and CDR2 as SYGVKD. Here the CDR3 reads CAIRGGSRYEQYF. The CDR3 nucleotides read TGTGCCATCAGGGGGGGGTCTAGGTACGAGCAGTACTTC.

The V and J genes are TRBV2 and TRBJ2-1, with D tentatively TRBD1 (6 bases). Trimming cost V 6 bases and J 7 bases, with 16 bases left between them. This CDR3 has 14 residues. Germline values: CDR1 SNHLY, CDR2 FYNNEI. The CDR3 sequence: CASSVTRTANEQFF. CDR3 DNA: TGTGCCAGCAGCGTTACCCGGACAGCTAATGAGCAGTTCTTC.

This rearrangement joins TRBV18 to TRBJ1-5; D remains unclear. Trimming cost V 0 bases and J 6 bases, with 6 bases left between them. This CDR3 comprises 13 residues. Looked up from germline, CDR1 is KGHSH and CDR2 is LQKENI. CDR3 nucleotide sequence: TGTGCCAGCTCACCACCGCAAGGTCAGCCCCAGCATTTT. It specifies CASSPPQGQPQHF.

This clone was observed a handful of times. The rearrangement links TRBV7-2 to TRBJ2-1; tentative D call: TRBD2 (6 bases). CDR1 is SGHTA, CDR2 FQGNSA, per germline. This CDR3 contains 14 residues. V lost 5 bases, J lost 7 bases, and 15 bases lay in between. The CDR3 loop is CASSPQAGLNEQFF. CDR3 coding DNA: TGTGCCAGCAGCCCTCAGGCGGGACTGAATGAGCAGTTCTTC.

V is TRBV15 and J is TRBJ2-5; D may match TRBD1 or TRBD2 (7 bases each). This CDR3 has 16 amino acids. Germline V lookup: CDR1 LNHNV, CDR2 YYDKDF (reference sequence). V lost 0 bases to trimming and J lost 4 bases, with 15 bases between them. CDR3 sequence reads: CATSRDVPGGGETQYF. DNA for the CDR3: TGTGCCACCAGCAGAGATGTCCCAGGGGGGGGAGAGACCCAGTACTTC.

The gene calls are TRBV5-1 and TRBJ2-1; 8 nucleotides match TRBD2. J gave up 3 bases and V 2 bases, and 7 bases lay outside the gene matches. This CDR3 has 16 residues. In germline, CDR1 is SGHRS, CDR2 YFSETQ. The CDR3 bases are TGCGCCAGCAGCTTCGGGACTAGTGTCGACTACAATGAGCAGTTCTTC. Its protein is CASSFGTSVDYNEQFF.

The rearrangement uses TRBV7-3 and TRBJ2-1; maybe TRBD1 (5 bases). This CDR3 spans 15 amino acids. CDR1 and CDR2 from the germline V gene are SGHTA and FQGTGA. V lost 5 bases to trimming and J lost 2 bases, with 13 bases between them. This CDR3 is CASSPIDSTYNEQFF. The CDR3 DNA sequence: TGTGCCAGCAGCCCCATAGACAGCACCTACAATGAGCAGTTCTTC.

Written as DNA, the CDR3 is TGTGCCAGCAGCCTTAGGCTACGCACAGATACGCAGTATTTT. It specifies CASSLRLRTDTQYF. The chain couples TRBV11-2 to TRBJ2-3; unclear D gene. CDR1 is SGHAT, CDR2 FQNNGV, per germline. This CDR3 contains 14 residues. The germline V and J ends were trimmed by 5 bases and 1 base, with 10 bases remaining between them.

The CDR3 sequence is CASSSLNAGTGGEQYF. The CDR3 bases are TGCGCCAGCAGCTCCCTTAACGCCGGGACAGGGGGCGAGCAGTACTTC. V and J are TRBV5-1 and TRBJ2-7; the match to TRBD1 covers 11 bases. CDR3 size: 16 residues. The V gene end was trimmed by 3 bases and the J gene end by 6 bases; junction bases not matched to a gene: 11. Germline V gene lookup returns CDR1 SGHRS and CDR2 YFSETQ.

V and J are TRBV5-1 and TRBJ2-1, with D tentatively TRBD2 (5 bases). CDR1 is SGHRS, CDR2 YFSETQ, per germline. Trimming shortened V by 6 bases and J by 8 bases, and 24 bases separated the two germline ends. The CDR3 has 16 amino acids. The CDR3 sequence: CASNPFGGEGRDEQFF. The DNA of the CDR3 is TGCGCCAGCAACCCTTTCGGTGGAGAGGGTCGGGATGAGCAGTTCTTC.

The V and J genes are TRBV6-5 and TRBJ2-7; D gene unclear. Deletions cut 2 bases from V and 2 bases from J, with 7 bases between. This CDR3 has 13 amino acids. In germline, CDR1 is MNHEY, CDR2 SVGAGI. The CDR3 coding sequence is TGTGCCAGCAGTTACCGGCAACCCTACGAGCAGTACTTC. Translated: CASSYRQPYEQYF.

The chain is built from TRBV10-3 and TRBJ1-3; D possibly corresponds to TRBD1 (6 bases). Germline V lookup: CDR1 ENHRY, CDR2 SYGVKD. The CDR3 runs to 15 residues. Trimming removed 7 bases at V and 1 base at J, with 14 bases between. For the CDR3, the DNA is TGTGCCATCACTAGGGGGAGCGGGTCTGGAAACACCATATATTTT. Its translation is CAITRGSGSGNTIYF.

The chain uses TRBV27 and TRBJ2-1, with a possible D match to TRBD2 (6 bases). V was shortened by 2 bases and J by 3 bases, with 11 bases between the two germline ends. This CDR3 spans 15 amino acids. The V gene's germline CDR1 is MNHEY and CDR2 SMNVEV (reference sequence). The CDR3 loop is CASSLRRAGYNEQFF. For the CDR3, the DNA is TGTGCCAGCAGTTTACGGAGGGCCGGCTACAATGAGCAGTTCTTC.

The chain links TRBV5-1 to TRBJ2-7; 7 positions match TRBD2. Germline V gene sequence: CDR1 SGHRS, CDR2 YFSETQ. This CDR3 region has 13 residues. The J segment lost 10 bases and the V segment lost 0 bases, leaving 7 bases of the junction unmatched. The CDR3 coding sequence is TGCGCCAGCAGCTTGGGGGGAGGGGAGACACAGTACTTC. Encoded protein: CASSLGGGETQYF.

In the case of this clone: Other nucleotide sequences in the sample specify the same CDR3. The CDR3 loop reads CASRRQGITYEQYF. CDR3 bases: TGTGCCAGCAGGCGACAGGGCATAACCTACGAGCAGTACTTC. V usage is TRBV28 and J usage is TRBJ2-7, with TRBD1 matching over 7 bases. The CDR3 is 14 amino acids. Unmatched junction bases numbered 7, after V lost 6 bases and J lost 2 bases. The germline V gene encodes CDR1 MDHEN and CDR2 SYDVKM.

The rearrangement uses TRBV6-5 and TRBJ1-1, with TRBD1 identical over 7 bases. The CDR3 spans 12 residues. Germline CDR1 reads MNHEY; CDR2 reads SVGAGI. The V and J ends lost 2 bases and 8 bases, in that order; junction bases with no gene match: 2. The CDR3 spells CASSYRGREAFF. The CDR3 coding sequence is TGTGCCAGCAGTTACAGGGGGCGGGAAGCTTTCTTT.

V usage is TRBV6-1 and J usage is TRBJ2-3; D may be TRBD1 (5 bases). This CDR3 region has 14 residues. V lost 10 bases to trimming and J lost 4 bases, with 18 bases between them. The germline gives CDR1 MNHNS, CDR2 SASEGT. This chain's CDR3 is CATPRAGWPDTQYF. CDR3 bases: TGTGCCACCCCCCGAGCAGGGTGGCCAGATACGCAGTATTTT.

The chain is built from TRBV19 and TRBJ1-5; 11 bases fit TRBD1. V gave up 8 bases and J gave up 4 bases; unmatched junction bases: 10. CDR3 length equals 16 residues. Germline CDR1 LNHDA, CDR2 SQIVND (reference sequence). CDR3 loop: CASSGTGGSYNQPQHF. The CDR3 DNA is TGTGCCAGTTCCGGGACAGGGGGGAGTTATAATCAGCCCCAGCATTTT.

The chain joins TRBV11-2 to TRBJ2-3, with TRBD1 as a possible D gene (6 bases). Deletions cut 5 bases from V and 2 bases from J, with 20 bases between. The CDR3 extends over 17 amino acids. Germline V lookup: CDR1 SGHAT, CDR2 FQNNGV. CDR3 sequence reads: CASSTPTTGKFTDTQYF. The DNA of the CDR3 is TGTGCCAGCAGCACTCCCACTACAGGGAAATTCACAGATACGCAGTATTTT.

The V gene is TRBV6-5, the J gene TRBJ2-7; the match to TRBD2 covers 11 bases. Germline V gene sequence: CDR1 MNHEY, CDR2 SVGAGI. The CDR3 runs 15 residues. Germline trimming cut 6 bases from V and 5 bases from J; bases unmatched to any gene: 9. CDR3 nucleotides: TGTGCCAGCAGCCTAGCTAGCGGGAGGTTTAACGAGCAGTACTTC. It is translated as CASSLASGRFNEQYF.

CDR3 sequence reads: CASSFGRTNTEAFF. The CDR3 DNA reads as TGTGCCAGCAGCTTTGGACGGACAAACACTGAAGCTTTCTTT. This chain joins TRBV11-1 and TRBJ1-1, with D possibly matching TRBD1 (5 bases). This CDR3 is 14 amino acids long. Trimming removed 3 bases at V and 2 bases at J, with 10 bases between. The germline CDR1 and CDR2 sequences are SGHAT and FQDESV (reference sequence). The full variable domain, completed using reference TRBV11-1 and TRBJ1-1, is EAEVAQSPRYKITEKSQAVAFWCDPISGHATLYWYRQILGQGPELLVQFQDESVVDDSQLPKDRFSAERLKGVDSTLKIQPAELGDSAMYLCASSFGRTNTEAFFGQGTRLTVV.